The 25 T cell receptor beta chains reported below all come from one sample, sequenced in a study of long-term antiretroviral therapy in people with HIV. Version v3.0 of the immunoSEQ assay ran at survey level. Clones were read by immunoSEQ multiplex PCR, and TCRdb kept only the in-frame ones, dropping some. In the table there are 20,000 to 30,000 clones, around four fifths of which are singletons. Sequences were derived from unsorted PBMCs, sampled about 4.3 years after starting antiretroviral therapy. The receptors here all came from a man aged 30 to 45 with HIV.

V gene TRBV30 combines with J gene TRBJ1-1; D call uncertain. Germline values: CDR1 GTSNPN, CDR2 SVGIG (reference sequence). The CDR3 length is 13 residues. The V end was cut by 3 bases, the J end by 7 bases, with 15 bases between. The DNA for the CDR3 is TGTGCCTGGAGGGACGGGCCCTACGGTGAAGCTTTCTTT. Its translation is CAWRDGPYGEAFF.

CDR3 loop: CASSYDRGYSNQPQHF. The CDR3 nucleotides are TGTGCCAGCAGTTATGACAGGGGTTATAGCAATCAGCCCCAGCATTTT. The rearrangement uses TRBV28 and TRBJ1-5; 8 bases are shared with TRBD1. CDR1 is MDHEN and CDR2 is SYDVKM in the germline V gene. The CDR3 runs 16 residues. The J segment lost 0 bases and the V segment lost 4 bases, leaving 5 bases of the junction unmatched.

V and J are TRBV30 and TRBJ2-2, with 9 bases fitting TRBD1. The length of the CDR3 is 17 residues. V shed 2 bases and J 4 bases; nucleotides not matched to a gene: 11. CDR1 and CDR2 from the germline V gene are GTSNPN and SVGIG (reference sequence). CDR3: CAWSRGDRDVRTGELFF. CDR3 coding DNA: TGTGCCTGGAGTCGGGGGGACAGGGACGTACGCACCGGGGAGCTGTTTTTT. The full variable domain, in which reference TRBV30 and TRBJ2-2 provide the parts outside the CDR3, is SQTIHQWPATLVQPVGSPLSLECTVEGTSNPNLYWYRQAAGRGLQLLFYSVGIGQISSEVPQNLSASRPQDRQFILSSKKLLLSDSGFYLCAWSRGDRDVRTGELFFGEGSRLTVL.

V usage is TRBV7-9 and J usage is TRBJ2-7, with 7 bases fitting TRBD2. This CDR3 is 15 amino acids long. With V trimmed by 7 bases and J by 4 bases, 13 bases remained unmatched. CDR1 is SEHNR and CDR2 is FQNEAQ in the germline V gene (reference sequence). CDR3 protein: CASTPRGRVGYEQYF. The CDR3 DNA follows: TGTGCCAGCACCCCCCGCGGGAGAGTAGGGTACGAGCAGTACTTC.

This sequence joins TRBV7-9 and TRBJ2-3; 12 bases fit TRBD2. Per the germline V gene, CDR1 is SEHNR and CDR2 is FQNEAQ (reference sequence). The V gene end was trimmed by 5 bases and the J gene end by 11 bases; junction bases not matched to a gene: 8. The CDR3 is made up of 14 amino acids. The CDR3 nucleotides read TGTGCCAGCAGCCCGGGACTAGCGGGCAGAAGGCAGTATTTT. This gives the protein CASSPGLAGRRQYF.

The V gene is TRBV4-1, the J gene TRBJ1-2; D may be TRBD1 (5 bases). V was shortened by 4 bases and J by 4 bases, with 13 bases between the two germline ends. Germline CDR1 MGHRA, CDR2 YSYEKL. CDR3 size: 14 residues. CDR3 sequence reads: CASSLDLTVYGYTF. CDR3 in DNA: TGCGCCAGCAGCCTCGACCTGACAGTCTATGGCTACACCTTC.

The chain combines TRBV9 with TRBJ1-1, with 7 bases lining up with TRBD1. The CDR3 contains 16 residues. J was trimmed by 4 bases and V by 3 bases; bases with no gene match: 12. The germline gives CDR1 SGDLS, CDR2 YYNGEE. In DNA, the CDR3 is TGTGCCAGCAGCGCCCAGACAGGGCGGGTGGGCACTGAAGCTTTCTTT. It codes for CASSAQTGRVGTEAFF.

Judged by abundance, this clone is medium-sized. The CDR3 loop reads CASSMTGGEYEQYF. The DNA of the CDR3 is TGTGCCAGTAGTATGACAGGGGGCGAGTACGAGCAGTACTTC. This chain links TRBV19 with TRBJ2-7; 10 positions match TRBD1. The J segment lost 4 bases and the V segment lost 3 bases, leaving 3 bases of the junction unmatched. Germline values: CDR1 LNHDA, CDR2 SQIVND (reference sequence). The CDR3 has 14 amino acids.

Only a few counts were recorded for this clone. This rearrangement joins TRBV27 to TRBJ2-7; no definite D call. V shed 0 bases and J shed 0 bases, with 3 bases lying between them. There are 13 residues in the CDR3. Germline CDR1 and CDR2: MNHEY and SMNVEV (reference sequence). CDR3 DNA: TGTGCCAGCAGTTTATCTGGCTCCTACGAGCAGTACTTC. Amino acids: CASSLSGSYEQYF.

The rearrangement links TRBV30 to TRBJ1-1; tentative D call: TRBD1 (5 bases). Trimming left V 5 bases short and J 13 bases short, with 14 bases between. Germline values: CDR1 GTSNPN, CDR2 SVGIG (reference sequence). CDR3 size: 10 residues. The CDR3 spells CAWGTSGGFF. The CDR3 bases are TGTGCCTGGGGGACGTCCGGTGGTTTCTTT.

This rearrangement joins TRBV6-1 to TRBJ1-3; D remains ambiguous. V dropped 6 bases and J dropped 4 bases, with 10 bases sitting between them. This CDR3 is built from 13 residues. The V gene's germline CDR1 is MNHNS and CDR2 SASEGT. The CDR3 reads CASRHPTGNTIYF. DNA for the CDR3: TGTGCCAGCAGACATCCCACGGGAAACACCATATATTTT.

J is TRBJ1-1 and V is TRBV7-2; D is unclear. The V gene's germline CDR1 is SGHTA and CDR2 FQGNSA. Between the trimmed V and J ends, which lost 6 bases and 1 base, there was a span of 21 bases. The CDR3 totals 17 residues. Written as DNA, the CDR3 is TGTGCCAGCAGTCATGACTACCCACCGTGGAGGAACACTGAAGCTTTCTTT. The encoded protein is CASSHDYPPWRNTEAFF.

The J gene is TRBJ2-7, the V gene TRBV4-2, with 8 bases that match TRBD2. The CDR3 has 18 residues. Losses at the gene ends were 0 bases for V and 0 bases for J; bases not matched to a gene: 10. The germline gives CDR1 LGHNA, CDR2 YNFKEQ. CDR3 coding DNA: TGTGCCAGCAGCCAAGATGGGGGGCGCGGGGGGTACTCCTACGAGCAGTACTTC. Encoded protein: CASSQDGGRGGYSYEQYF.

The chain recombines TRBV6-6 with TRBJ1-3, with a weak D call TRBD1 (5 bases). This CDR3 spans 13 amino acids. Germline-derived CDR1 and CDR2 are MNHNY and SVGAGI (reference sequence). The V end lost 6 bases, the J end lost 2 bases, and 8 bases lay between the germline ends. The CDR3 DNA follows: TGTGCCAGCAGCCGGGGGGCTGGAAACACCATATATTTT. Its translation is CASSRGAGNTIYF.

This chain links TRBV27 with TRBJ1-5; D is uncertain. With 8 bases removed from V and 6 bases from J, the gap between germline ends came to 14 bases. This CDR3 is built from 13 residues. The V gene's germline CDR1 is MNHEY and CDR2 SMNVEV (reference sequence). The CDR3 sequence: CASGPEVAQPQHF. In DNA form, the CDR3 reads TGTGCCAGCGGACCGGAGGTGGCTCAGCCCCAGCATTTT.

This clone was picked up a small number of times. This rearrangement joins TRBV7-9 to TRBJ1-5; 7 bases match TRBD1. V shed 3 bases, J shed 6 bases, and the junction held 8 bases outside the gene matches. This CDR3 has 15 amino acids. Germline lookup yields CDR1 SEHNR and CDR2 FQNEAQ (reference sequence). The CDR3 reads CASSLTGKEGQPQHF. The CDR3 coding sequence is TGTGCCAGCAGCTTGACAGGGAAAGAGGGTCAGCCCCAGCATTTT.

The chain carries TRBV5-1 and TRBJ1-1, with 9 bases matching TRBD1. V was clipped by 4 bases and J by 4 bases; unmatched bases: 5. CDR3 length: 14 amino acids. Germline V gives CDR1 SGHRS, CDR2 YFSETQ. CDR3 nucleotide sequence: TGCGCCAGCAGCCCGGGACAGGGTAGCACTGAAGCTTTCTTT. Encoded protein: CASSPGQGSTEAFF.

This clone showed up just once. The V call is TRBV19, the J call TRBJ2-2; D is undetermined. The germline V gene has CDR1 LNHDA and CDR2 SQIVND (reference sequence). Trimming left V 1 base short and J 8 bases short, with 11 bases between. The CDR3 spans 14 residues. The CDR3 region has the DNA TGTGCCAGTAGTATAGGACCTAGATCAGGGGAGCTGTTTTTT. Translated, it gives CASSIGPRSGELFF.

The rearrangement links TRBV21-1 to TRBJ1-4; the table's D call, TRBD1, has no DNA check behind it. TRBV21-1 corresponds to a pseudogene. The CDR3 runs 18 residues. The CDR3 region is CASSRSPNRIRTNEKLFF. The CDR3 region has the DNA TGTGCCAGCAGCAGATCCCCTAACAGGATAAGAACTAATGAAAAACTGTTTTTT.

The rearrangement joins TRBV18 to TRBJ2-7, with TRBD2 matching 12 bases. From germline, CDR1 is KGHSH and CDR2 LQKENI. V lost 4 bases and J lost 3; bases outside the gene matches: 4. The CDR3 consists of 15 residues. The CDR3 loop is CASSRRTSGNYEQYF. The CDR3 DNA is TGTGCCAGCTCACGTCGGACTAGCGGGAACTACGAGCAGTACTTC.

The rearrangement uses TRBV23-1 and TRBJ2-7; 8 bases are a match to TRBD1. TRBV23-1 is an ORF, with its function uncertain. Unmatched junction bases numbered 8, after V lost 3 bases and J lost 1 base. The CDR3 spans 16 residues. CDR3 amino acids: CASSHLTGALSYEQYF. The CDR3 nucleotides read TGCGCCAGCAGTCACTTGACAGGGGCCCTTTCCTACGAGCAGTACTTC.

The chain is built from TRBV30 and TRBJ2-3; 8 bases line up with TRBD2. The V and J ends lost 5 bases and 2 bases, in that order; junction bases with no gene match: 12. Germline V lookup: CDR1 GTSNPN, CDR2 SVGIG (reference sequence). This CDR3 comprises 16 residues. CDR3 DNA: TGTGCCTGGGTAGGGCGGGGGGCGTCGATCACAGATACGCAGTATTTT. Encoded protein: CAWVGRGASITDTQYF.

The V and J genes are TRBV7-9 and TRBJ2-2; D remains unclear. Per germline, CDR1 SEHNR and CDR2 FQNEAQ (reference sequence). Trimming took off 0 bases at V and 7 bases at J, with 12 bases between the two ends. This CDR3 is 15 amino acids long. The chain's CDR3 is CASSLAGRTGGELFF. CDR3 bases: TGTGCCAGCAGCTTAGCAGGCAGGACGGGCGGGGAGCTGTTTTTT.

Only one count was recorded for this clone. The rearrangement joins TRBV2 to TRBJ1-2; tentative D call: TRBD1 (5 bases). Germline loops: CDR1 SNHLY, CDR2 FYNNEI. V dropped 0 bases and J dropped 4 bases, with 18 bases sitting between them. The CDR3 is 17 residues long. The CDR3 DNA sequence: TGTGCCAGCAGTGAAGCTGTAATCCGGGGGTCGTCCTATGGCTACACCTTC. It codes for CASSEAVIRGSSYGYTF.

The V gene is TRBV5-1, the J gene TRBJ2-7; 10 bases are a match to TRBD1. This CDR3 contains 16 residues. Per the germline V gene, CDR1 is SGHRS and CDR2 is YFSETQ. Trimming at V came to 3 bases and at J to 4 bases, leaving 10 bases not matched to a gene. CDR3 coding DNA: TGCGCCAGCAGCTCTTCCCCGACAGGGGGCGTATACGAGCAGTACTTC. Amino acids: CASSSSPTGGVYEQYF.